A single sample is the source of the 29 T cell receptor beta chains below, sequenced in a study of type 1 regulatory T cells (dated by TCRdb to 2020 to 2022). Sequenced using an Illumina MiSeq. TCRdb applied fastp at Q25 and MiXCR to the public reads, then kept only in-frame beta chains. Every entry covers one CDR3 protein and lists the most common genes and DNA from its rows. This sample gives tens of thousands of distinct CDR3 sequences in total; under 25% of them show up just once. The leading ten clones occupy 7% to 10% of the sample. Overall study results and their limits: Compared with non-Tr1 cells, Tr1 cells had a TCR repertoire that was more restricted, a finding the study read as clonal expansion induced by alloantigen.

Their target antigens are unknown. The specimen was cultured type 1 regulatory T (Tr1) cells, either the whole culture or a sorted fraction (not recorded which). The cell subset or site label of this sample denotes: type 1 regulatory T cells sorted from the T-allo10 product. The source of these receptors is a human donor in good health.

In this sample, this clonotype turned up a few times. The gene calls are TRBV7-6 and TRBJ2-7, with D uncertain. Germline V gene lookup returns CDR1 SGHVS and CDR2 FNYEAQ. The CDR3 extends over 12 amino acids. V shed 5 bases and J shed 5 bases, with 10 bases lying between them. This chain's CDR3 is CASSPFDNEQYF. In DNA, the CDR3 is TGTGCCAGCAGCCCCTTCGATAACGAGCAGTACTTC.

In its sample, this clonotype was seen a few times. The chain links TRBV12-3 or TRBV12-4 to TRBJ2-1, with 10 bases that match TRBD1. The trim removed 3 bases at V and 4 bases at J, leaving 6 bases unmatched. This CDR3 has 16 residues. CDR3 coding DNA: TGTGCCAGCAGTTTGGGGACAGGGGAGAATTACAATGAGCAGTTCTTC. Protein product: CASSLGTGENYNEQFF.

CDR3 in DNA: TGTGCCAGCAGCCCCCGGACTAGTCATCCCGGGGAGCTGTTTTTT. This translates into CASSPRTSHPGELFF. The chain recombines TRBV7-3 with TRBJ2-2; 7 bases line up with TRBD2. The CDR3 totals 15 residues. The ends lost 5 bases at V and 6 bases at J; junction bases unmatched: 9. Per the germline V gene, CDR1 is SGHTA and CDR2 is FQGTGA. The complete variable domain, with remaining parts taken from reference TRBV7-3 and TRBJ2-2, reads GAGVSQTPSNKVTEKGKYVELRCDPISGHTALYWYRQSLGQGPEFLIYFQGTGAADDSGLPNDRFFAVRPEGSVSTLKIQRTERGDSAVYLCASSPRTSHPGELFFGEGSRLTVL.

CDR3 nucleotides: TGCGCCAGCAATGAGGGTCTCCAAGAGACCCAGTACTTC. Residues: CASNEGLQETQYF. This rearrangement joins TRBV5-1 to TRBJ2-5; D is perhaps TRBD2 (5 bases). Germline V CDR1 and CDR2: SGHRS, YFSETQ. V dropped 6 bases and J dropped 1 base, with 10 bases sitting between them. The CDR3 is 13 residues long.

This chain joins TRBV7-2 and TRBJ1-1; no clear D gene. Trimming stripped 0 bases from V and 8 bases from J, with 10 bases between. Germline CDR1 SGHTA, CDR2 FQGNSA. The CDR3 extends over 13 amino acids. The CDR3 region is CASSLAGLQEAFF. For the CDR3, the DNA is TGTGCCAGCAGCTTAGCAGGGCTCCAAGAAGCTTTCTTT.

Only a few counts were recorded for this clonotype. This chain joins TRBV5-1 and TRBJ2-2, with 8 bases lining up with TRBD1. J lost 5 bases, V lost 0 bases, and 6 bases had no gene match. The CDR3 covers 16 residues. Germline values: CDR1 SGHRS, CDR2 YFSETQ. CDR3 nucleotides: TGCGCCAGCAGCTTGGAATTGACAGGGGATACCGGGGAGCTGTTTTTT. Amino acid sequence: CASSLELTGDTGELFF.

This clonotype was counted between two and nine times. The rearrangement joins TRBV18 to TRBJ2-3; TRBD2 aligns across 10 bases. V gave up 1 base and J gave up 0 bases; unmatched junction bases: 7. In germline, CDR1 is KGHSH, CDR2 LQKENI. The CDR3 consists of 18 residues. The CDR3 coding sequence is TGTGCCAGCTCACCACTACCTAGCGGGAGAAGAAGCACAGATACGCAGTATTTT. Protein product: CASSPLPSGRRSTDTQYF.

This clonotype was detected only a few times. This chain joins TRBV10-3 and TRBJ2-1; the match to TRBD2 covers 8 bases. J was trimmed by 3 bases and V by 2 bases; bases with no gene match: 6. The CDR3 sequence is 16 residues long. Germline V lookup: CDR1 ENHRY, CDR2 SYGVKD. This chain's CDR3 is CAISEVIAGFYNEQFF. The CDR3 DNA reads TGTGCCATCAGTGAGGTGATAGCGGGGTTCTACAATGAGCAGTTCTTC.

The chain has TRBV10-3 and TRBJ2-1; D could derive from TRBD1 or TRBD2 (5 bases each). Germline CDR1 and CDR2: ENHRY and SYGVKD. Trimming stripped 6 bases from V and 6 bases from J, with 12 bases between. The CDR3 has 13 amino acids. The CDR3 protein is CAISLGELNEQFF. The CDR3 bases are TGTGCCATCAGCCTAGGGGAGCTCAATGAGCAGTTCTTC.

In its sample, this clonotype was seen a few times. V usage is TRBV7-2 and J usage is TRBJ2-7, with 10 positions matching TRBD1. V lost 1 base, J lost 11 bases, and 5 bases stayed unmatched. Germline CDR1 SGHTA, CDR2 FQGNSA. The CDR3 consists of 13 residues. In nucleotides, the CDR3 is TGTGCCAGCAGCTTAGGACAGGGGGCGAAGGAGTACTTC. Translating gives CASSLGQGAKEYF.

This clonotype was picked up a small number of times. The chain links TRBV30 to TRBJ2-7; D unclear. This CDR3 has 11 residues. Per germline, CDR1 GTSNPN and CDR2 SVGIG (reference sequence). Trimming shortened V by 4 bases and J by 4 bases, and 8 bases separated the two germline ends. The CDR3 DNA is TGTGCCTGGACGGACCGATACGAGCAGTACTTC. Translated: CAWTDRYEQYF.

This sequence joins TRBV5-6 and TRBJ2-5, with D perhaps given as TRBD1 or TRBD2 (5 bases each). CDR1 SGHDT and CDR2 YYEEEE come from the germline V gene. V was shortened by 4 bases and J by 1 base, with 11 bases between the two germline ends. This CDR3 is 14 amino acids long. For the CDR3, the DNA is TGTGCCAGCAGCCACTTCGGGGCCCAAGAGACCCAGTACTTC. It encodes CASSHFGAQETQYF.

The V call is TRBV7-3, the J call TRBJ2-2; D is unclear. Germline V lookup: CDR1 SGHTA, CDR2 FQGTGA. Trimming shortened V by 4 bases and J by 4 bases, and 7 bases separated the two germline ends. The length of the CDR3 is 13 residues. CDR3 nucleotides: TGTGCCAGCAGCTCTAGGCCCACCGGGGAGCTGTTTTTT. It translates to CASSSRPTGELFF.

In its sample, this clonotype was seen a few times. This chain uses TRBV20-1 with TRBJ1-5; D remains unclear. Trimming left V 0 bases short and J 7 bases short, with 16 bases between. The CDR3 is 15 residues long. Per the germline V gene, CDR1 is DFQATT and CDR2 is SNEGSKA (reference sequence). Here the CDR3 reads CSARDPSQVGQPQHF. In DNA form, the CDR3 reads TGCAGTGCTAGAGATCCTAGTCAGGTGGGGCAGCCCCAGCATTTT.

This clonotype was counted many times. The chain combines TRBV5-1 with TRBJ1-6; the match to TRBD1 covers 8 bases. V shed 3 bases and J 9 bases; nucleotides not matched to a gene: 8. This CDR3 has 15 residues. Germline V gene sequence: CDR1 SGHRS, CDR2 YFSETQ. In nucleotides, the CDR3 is TGCGCCAGCAGCTCGGGACAGGTGGCTATTTCACCCCTCCACTTT. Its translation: CASSSGQVAISPLHF.

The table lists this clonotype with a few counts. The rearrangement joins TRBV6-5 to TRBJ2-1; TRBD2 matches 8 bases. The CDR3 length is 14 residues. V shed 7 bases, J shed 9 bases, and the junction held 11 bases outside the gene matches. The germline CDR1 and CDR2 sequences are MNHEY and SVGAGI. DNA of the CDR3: TGTGCCAGCAATGTTAGGAGCGGGAGAGGTGAGCAGTTCTTC. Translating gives CASNVRSGRGEQFF.

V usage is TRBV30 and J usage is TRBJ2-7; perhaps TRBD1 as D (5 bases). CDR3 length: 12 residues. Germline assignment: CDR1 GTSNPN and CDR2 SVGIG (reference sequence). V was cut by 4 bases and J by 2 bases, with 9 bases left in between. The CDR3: CAWNRQTYEQYF. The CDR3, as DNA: TGTGCCTGGAATCGACAGACCTACGAGCAGTACTTC.

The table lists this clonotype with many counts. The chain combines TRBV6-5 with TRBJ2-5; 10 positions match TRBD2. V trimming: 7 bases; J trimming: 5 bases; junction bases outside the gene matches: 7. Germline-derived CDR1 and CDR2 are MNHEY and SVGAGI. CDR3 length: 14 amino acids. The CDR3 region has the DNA TGTGCCAGCATGCTGAGCGGGAGGGGGGAGACCCAGTACTTC. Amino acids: CASMLSGRGETQYF.

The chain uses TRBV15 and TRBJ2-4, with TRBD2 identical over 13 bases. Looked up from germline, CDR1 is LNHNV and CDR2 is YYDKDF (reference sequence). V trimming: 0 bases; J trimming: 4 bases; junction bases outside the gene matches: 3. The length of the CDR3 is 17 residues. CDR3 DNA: TGTGCCACCAGCAGAGAAACTAGCGGGAGGGAGAAAAACATTCAGTACTTC. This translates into CATSRETSGREKNIQYF. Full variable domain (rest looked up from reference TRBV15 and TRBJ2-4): DAMVIQNPRYQVTQFGKPVTLSCSQTLNHNVMYWYQQKSSQAPKLLFHYYDKDFNNEADTPDNFQSRRPNTSFCFLDIRSPGLGDTAMYLCATSRETSGREKNIQYFGAGTRLSVL.

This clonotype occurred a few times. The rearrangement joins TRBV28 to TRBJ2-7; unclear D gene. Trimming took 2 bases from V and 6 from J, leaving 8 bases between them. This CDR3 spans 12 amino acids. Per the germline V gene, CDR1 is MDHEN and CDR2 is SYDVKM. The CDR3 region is CASSLPRFEQYF. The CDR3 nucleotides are TGTGCCAGCAGTTTACCCCGCTTCGAGCAGTACTTC.

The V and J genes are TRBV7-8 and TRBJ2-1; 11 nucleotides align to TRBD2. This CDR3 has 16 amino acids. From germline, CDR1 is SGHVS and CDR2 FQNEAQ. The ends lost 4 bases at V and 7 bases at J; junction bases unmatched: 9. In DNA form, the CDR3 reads TGTGCCAGCAGCTGGAAGACTAGCGGGAAGGATAATGAGCAGTTCTTC. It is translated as CASSWKTSGKDNEQFF.

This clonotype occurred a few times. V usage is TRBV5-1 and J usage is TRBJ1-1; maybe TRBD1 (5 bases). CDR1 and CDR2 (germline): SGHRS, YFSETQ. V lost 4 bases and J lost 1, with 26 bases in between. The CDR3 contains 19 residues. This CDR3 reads CASSLFTGTLTIANTEAFF. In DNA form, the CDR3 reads TGCGCCAGCAGCCTATTCACCGGGACCCTTACTATAGCGAACACTGAAGCTTTCTTT. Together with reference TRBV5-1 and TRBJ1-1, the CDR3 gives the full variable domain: KAGVTQTPRYLIKTRGQQVTLSCSPISGHRSVSWYQQTPGQGLQFLFEYFSETQRNKGNFPGRFSGRQFSNSRSEMNVSTLELGDSALYLCASSLFTGTLTIANTEAFFGQGTRLTVV.

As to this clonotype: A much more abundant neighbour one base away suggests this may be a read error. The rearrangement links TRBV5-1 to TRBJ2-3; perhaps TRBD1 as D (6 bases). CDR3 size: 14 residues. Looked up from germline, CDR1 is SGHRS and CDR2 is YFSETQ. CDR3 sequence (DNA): TGCGCCAGCAGCTTACAGGGCGGATCAGATTCGCAGTATTTT. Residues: CASSLQGGSDSQYF.

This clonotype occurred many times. Here the CDR3 reads CASSQEIYSDGNEQFF. In DNA, the CDR3 is TGTGCCAGCAGCCAAGAAATATATTCGGACGGGAATGAGCAGTTCTTC. The chain recombines TRBV3-1 with TRBJ2-1; D remains ambiguous. Trimming left V 0 bases short and J 7 bases short, with 16 bases between. The CDR3 loop spans 16 amino acids. The germline gives CDR1 LGHDT, CDR2 YNNKEL (reference sequence).

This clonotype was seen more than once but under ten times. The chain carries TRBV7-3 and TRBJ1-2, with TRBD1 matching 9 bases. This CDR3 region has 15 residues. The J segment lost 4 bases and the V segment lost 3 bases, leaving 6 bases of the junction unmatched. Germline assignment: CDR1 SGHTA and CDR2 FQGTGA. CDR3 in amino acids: CASSLGQGAIYGYTF. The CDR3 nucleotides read TGTGCCAGCAGCTTGGGACAGGGAGCCATCTATGGCTACACCTTC.

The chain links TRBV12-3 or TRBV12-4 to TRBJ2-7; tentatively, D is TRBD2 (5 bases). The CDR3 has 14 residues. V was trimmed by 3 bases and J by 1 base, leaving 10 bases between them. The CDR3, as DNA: TGTGCCAGCAGTTTGATGAAGCGGTCCTACGAGCAGTACTTC. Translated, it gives CASSLMKRSYEQYF.

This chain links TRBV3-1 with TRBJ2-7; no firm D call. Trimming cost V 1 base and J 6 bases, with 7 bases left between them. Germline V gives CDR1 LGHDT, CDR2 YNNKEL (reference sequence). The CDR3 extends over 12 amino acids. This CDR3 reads CASSQVDIEQYF. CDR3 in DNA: TGTGCCAGCAGCCAAGTCGACATCGAGCAGTACTTC.

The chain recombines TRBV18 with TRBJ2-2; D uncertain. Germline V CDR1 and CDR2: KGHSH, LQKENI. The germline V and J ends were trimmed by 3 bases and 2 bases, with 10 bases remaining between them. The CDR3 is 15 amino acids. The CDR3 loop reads CASSPASDNTGELFF. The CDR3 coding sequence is TGTGCCAGCTCACCGGCGAGCGATAACACCGGGGAGCTGTTTTTT.

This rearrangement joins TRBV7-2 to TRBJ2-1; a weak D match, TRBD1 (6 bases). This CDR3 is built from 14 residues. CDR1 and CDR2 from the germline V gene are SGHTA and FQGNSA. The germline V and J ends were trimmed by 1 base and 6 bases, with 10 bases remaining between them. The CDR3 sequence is CASSLDGTLNEQFF. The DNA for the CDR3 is TGTGCCAGCAGCTTAGATGGGACACTCAATGAGCAGTTCTTC.